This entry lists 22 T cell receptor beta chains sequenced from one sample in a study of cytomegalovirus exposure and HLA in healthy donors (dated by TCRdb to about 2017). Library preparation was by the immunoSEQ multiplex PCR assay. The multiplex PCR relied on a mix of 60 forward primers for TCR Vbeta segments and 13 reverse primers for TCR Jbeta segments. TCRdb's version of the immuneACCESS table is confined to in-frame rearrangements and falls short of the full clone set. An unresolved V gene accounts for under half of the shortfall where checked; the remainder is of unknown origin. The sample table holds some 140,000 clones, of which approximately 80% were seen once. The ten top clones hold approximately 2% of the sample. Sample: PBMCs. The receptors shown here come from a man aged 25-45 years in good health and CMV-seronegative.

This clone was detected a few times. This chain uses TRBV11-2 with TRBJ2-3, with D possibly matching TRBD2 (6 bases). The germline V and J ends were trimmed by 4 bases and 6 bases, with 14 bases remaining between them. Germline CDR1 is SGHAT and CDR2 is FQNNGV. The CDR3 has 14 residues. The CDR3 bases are TGTGCCAGCAGCTCCTTTGGGGACTCCGATACGCAGTATTTT. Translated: CASSSFGDSDTQYF.

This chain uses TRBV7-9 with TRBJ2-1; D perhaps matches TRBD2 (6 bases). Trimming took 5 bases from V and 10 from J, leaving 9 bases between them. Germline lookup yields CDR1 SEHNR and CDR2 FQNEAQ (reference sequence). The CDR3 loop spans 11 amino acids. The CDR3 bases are TGTGCCAGCAGCAACCTAGCGGAGCAGTTCTTC. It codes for CASSNLAEQFF.

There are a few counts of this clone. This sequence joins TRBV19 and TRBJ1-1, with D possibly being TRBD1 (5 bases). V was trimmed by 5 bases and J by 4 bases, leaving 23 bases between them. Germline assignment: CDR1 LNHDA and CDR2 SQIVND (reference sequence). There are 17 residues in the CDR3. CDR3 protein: CASSPAGRGARGTEAFF. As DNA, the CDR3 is TGTGCCAGTAGTCCTGCCGGCCGTGGGGCAAGAGGCACTGAAGCTTTCTTT.

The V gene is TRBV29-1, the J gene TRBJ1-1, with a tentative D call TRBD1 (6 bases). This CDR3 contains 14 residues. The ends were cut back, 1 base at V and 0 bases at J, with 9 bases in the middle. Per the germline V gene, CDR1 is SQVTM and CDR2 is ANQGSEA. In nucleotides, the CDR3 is TGCAGCGTTGAAGGGACAGACATGAACACTGAAGCTTTCTTT. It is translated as CSVEGTDMNTEAFF.

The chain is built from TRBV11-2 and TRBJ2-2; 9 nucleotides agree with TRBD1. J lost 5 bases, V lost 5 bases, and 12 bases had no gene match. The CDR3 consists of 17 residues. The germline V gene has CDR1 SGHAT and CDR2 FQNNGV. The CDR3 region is CASSPWGDRATTGELFF. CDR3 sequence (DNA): TGTGCCAGCAGCCCTTGGGGGGACAGGGCAACGACCGGGGAGCTGTTTTTT.

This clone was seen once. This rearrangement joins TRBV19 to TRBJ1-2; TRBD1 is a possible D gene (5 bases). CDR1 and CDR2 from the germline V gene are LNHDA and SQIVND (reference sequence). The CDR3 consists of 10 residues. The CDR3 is CASGGFGYTF. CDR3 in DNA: TGTGCGTCGGGGGGATTTGGCTACACCTTC.

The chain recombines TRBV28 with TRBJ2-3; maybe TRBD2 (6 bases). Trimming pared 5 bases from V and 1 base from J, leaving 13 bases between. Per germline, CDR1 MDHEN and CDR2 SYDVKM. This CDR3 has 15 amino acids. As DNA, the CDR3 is TGTGCCAGCAGTAGACTAGTGCTCGGCACAGATACGCAGTATTTT. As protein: CASSRLVLGTDTQYF.

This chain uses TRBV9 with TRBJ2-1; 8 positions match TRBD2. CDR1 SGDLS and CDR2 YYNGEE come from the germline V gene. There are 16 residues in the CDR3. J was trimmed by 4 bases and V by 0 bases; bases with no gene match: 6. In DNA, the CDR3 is TGTGCCAGCAGCGTAGGAAGCGGGAGCCGATACAATGAGCAGTTCTTC. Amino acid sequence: CASSVGSGSRYNEQFF.

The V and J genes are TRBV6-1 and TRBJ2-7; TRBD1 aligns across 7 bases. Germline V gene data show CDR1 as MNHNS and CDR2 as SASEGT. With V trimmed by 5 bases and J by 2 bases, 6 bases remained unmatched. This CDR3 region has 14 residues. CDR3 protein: CASSKNRGPYEQYF. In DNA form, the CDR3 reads TGTGCCAGCAGTAAAAACAGGGGTCCCTACGAGCAGTACTTC.

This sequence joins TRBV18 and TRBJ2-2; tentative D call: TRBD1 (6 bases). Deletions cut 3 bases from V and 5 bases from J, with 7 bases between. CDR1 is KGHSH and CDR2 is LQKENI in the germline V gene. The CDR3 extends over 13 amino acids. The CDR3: CASSPDRTGELFF. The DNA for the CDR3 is TGTGCCAGCTCACCGGACAGAACCGGGGAGCTGTTTTTT. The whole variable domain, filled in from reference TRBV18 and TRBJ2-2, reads NAGVMQNPRHLVRRRGQEARLRCSPMKGHSHVYWYRQLPEEGLKFMVYLQKENIIDESGMPKERFSAEFPKEGPSILRIQQVVRGDSAAYFCASSPDRTGELFFGEGSRLTVL.

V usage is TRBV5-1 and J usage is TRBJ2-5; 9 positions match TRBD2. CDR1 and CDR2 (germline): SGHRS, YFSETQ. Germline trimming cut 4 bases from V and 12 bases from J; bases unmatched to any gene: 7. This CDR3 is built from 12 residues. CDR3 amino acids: CASSETSGLEYF. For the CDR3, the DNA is TGCGCCAGCAGCGAGACTAGCGGTTTGGAGTACTTC.

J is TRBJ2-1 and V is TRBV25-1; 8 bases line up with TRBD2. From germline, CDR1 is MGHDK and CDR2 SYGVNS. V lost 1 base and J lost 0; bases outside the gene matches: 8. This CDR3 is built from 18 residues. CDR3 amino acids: CASSESWGSGSSYNEQFF. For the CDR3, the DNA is TGTGCCAGCAGTGAATCTTGGGGGAGCGGGAGCTCCTACAATGAGCAGTTCTTC.

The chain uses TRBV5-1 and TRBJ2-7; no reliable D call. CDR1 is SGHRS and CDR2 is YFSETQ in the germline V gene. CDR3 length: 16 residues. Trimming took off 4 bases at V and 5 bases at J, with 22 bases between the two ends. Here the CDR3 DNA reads TGCGCCAGCAGCCGCACCCCGGAGACCGGGTACGACGAGCAGTACTTC. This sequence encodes CASSRTPETGYDEQYF. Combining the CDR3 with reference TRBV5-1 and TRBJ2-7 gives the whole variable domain KAGVTQTPRYLIKTRGQQVTLSCSPISGHRSVSWYQQTPGQGLQFLFEYFSETQRNKGNFPGRFSGRQFSNSRSEMNVSTLELGDSALYLCASSRTPETGYDEQYFGPGTRLTVT.

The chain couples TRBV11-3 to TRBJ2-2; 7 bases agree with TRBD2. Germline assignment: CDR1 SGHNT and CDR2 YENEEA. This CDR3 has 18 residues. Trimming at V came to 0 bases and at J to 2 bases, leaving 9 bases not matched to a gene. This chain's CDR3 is CASSLDGASGVNTGELFF. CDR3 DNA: TGTGCCAGCAGCTTAGATGGGGCTAGCGGAGTTAACACCGGGGAGCTGTTTTTT.

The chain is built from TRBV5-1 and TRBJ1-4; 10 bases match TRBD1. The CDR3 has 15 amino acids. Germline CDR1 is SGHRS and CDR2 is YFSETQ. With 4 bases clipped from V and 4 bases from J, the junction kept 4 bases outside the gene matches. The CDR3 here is CASSPWDRGNEKLFF. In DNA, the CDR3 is TGCGCCAGCAGCCCATGGGACAGGGGTAATGAAAAACTGTTTTTT.

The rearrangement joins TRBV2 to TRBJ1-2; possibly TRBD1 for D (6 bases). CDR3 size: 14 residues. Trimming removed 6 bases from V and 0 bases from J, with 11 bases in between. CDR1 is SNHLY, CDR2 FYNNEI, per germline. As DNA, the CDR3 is TGTGCCAGCAGCCGGGACAACACTAACTATGGCTACACCTTC. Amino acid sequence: CASSRDNTNYGYTF.

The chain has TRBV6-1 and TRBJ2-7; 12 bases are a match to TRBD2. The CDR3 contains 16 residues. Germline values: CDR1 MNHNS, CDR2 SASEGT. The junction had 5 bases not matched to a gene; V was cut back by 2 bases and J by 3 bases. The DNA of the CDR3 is TGTGCCAGCAGTGAACCTAGCGGGAGGGCGGGCTACGAGCAGTACTTC. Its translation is CASSEPSGRAGYEQYF.

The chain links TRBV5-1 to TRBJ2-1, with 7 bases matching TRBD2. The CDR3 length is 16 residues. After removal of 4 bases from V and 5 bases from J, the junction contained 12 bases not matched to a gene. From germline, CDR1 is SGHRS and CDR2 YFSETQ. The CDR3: CASSPSAGELHNEQFF. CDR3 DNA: TGCGCCAGCAGCCCATCCGCGGGAGAACTACACAATGAGCAGTTCTTC. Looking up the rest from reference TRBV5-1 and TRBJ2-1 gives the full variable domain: KAGVTQTPRYLIKTRGQQVTLSCSPISGHRSVSWYQQTPGQGLQFLFEYFSETQRNKGNFPGRFSGRQFSNSRSEMNVSTLELGDSALYLCASSPSAGELHNEQFFGPGTRLTVL.

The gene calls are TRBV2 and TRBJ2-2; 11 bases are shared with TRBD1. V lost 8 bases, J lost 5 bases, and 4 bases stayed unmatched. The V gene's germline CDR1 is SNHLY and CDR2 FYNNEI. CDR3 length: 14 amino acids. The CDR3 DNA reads TGTGCCAGCGGGGGACAGGGGGGAACCGGGGAGCTGTTTTTT. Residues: CASGGQGGTGELFF.

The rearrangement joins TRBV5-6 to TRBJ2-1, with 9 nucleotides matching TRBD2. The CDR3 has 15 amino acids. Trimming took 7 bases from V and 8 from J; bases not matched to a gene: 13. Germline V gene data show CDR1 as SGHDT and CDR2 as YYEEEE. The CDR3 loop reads CASDFGTSLSHEQFF. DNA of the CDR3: TGTGCCAGCGACTTCGGGACTAGCCTTAGTCATGAGCAGTTCTTC. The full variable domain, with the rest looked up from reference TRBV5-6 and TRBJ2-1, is DAGVTQSPTHLIKTRGQQVTLRCSPKSGHDTVSWYQQALGQGPQFIFQYYEEEERQRGNFPDRFSGHQFPNYSSELNVNALLLGDSALYLCASDFGTSLSHEQFFGPGTRLTVL.

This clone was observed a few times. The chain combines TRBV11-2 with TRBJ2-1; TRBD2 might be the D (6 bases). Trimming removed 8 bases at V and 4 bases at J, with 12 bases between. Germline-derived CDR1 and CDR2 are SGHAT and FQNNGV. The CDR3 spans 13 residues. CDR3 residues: CASGLALYNEQFF. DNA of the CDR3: TGTGCCAGCGGGCTAGCGTTGTACAATGAGCAGTTCTTC.

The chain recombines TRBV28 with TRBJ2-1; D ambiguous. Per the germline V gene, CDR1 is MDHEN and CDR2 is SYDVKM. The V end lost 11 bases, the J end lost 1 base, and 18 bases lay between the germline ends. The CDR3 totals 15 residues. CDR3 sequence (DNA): TGTGCCTCCCAGTCCCAGCGAGTGTCCTACAATGAGCAGTTCTTC. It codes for CASQSQRVSYNEQFF.